These 22 T cell receptor beta chains share one sample of origin, sequenced in a study of CD8+ T cells in alopecia areata. Extracted RNA was reverse transcribed into cDNA, the sequencing template. Method: immunoSEQ multiplex PCR; TCRdb's copy keeps in-frame clones and lacks some. Here the sample spans some 180,000 clones, around 49% being singletons. Regarding treatment: oral pan-JAK inhibitor, 5-10 mg twice daily. The sequences come from CD8+ T cells sorted from blood, collected at roughly week 53, from a patient treated with tofacitinib. These receptors were collected from a human donor with alopecia areata.

The chain carries TRBV29-1 and TRBJ1-2; no firm D call. V lost 3 bases to trimming and J lost 4 bases, with 9 bases between them. The germline CDR1 and CDR2 sequences are SQVTM and ANQGSEA. The length of the CDR3 is 12 residues. CDR3 sequence reads: CSVEGSGYGYTF. CDR3 nucleotide sequence: TGCAGCGTTGAGGGGTCTGGCTATGGCTACACCTTC.

This chain joins TRBV11-2 and TRBJ2-1, with 12 bases identical to TRBD2. The CDR3 runs 17 residues. With 1 base clipped from V and 5 bases from J, the junction kept 6 bases outside the gene matches. Germline CDR1 is SGHAT and CDR2 is FQNNGV. CDR3 nucleotide sequence: TGTGCCAGCAGCTTAGCTAGCGGGGGGGTCAGCGACAATGAGCAGTTCTTC. Amino acid sequence: CASSLASGGVSDNEQFF.

This clone was recorded once. The chain links TRBV7-8 to TRBJ2-2; no clear D gene. The length of the CDR3 is 12 residues. Germline loops: CDR1 SGHVS, CDR2 FQNEAQ. Trimming stripped 1 base from V and 8 bases from J, with 5 bases between. The DNA of the CDR3 is TGTGCCAGCAGCTTAGGGGAAGGGGAGCTGTTTTTT. Its protein is CASSLGEGELFF.

The J gene is TRBJ2-7, the V gene TRBV27; TRBD1 is a possible D gene (5 bases). The CDR3 has 15 residues. V lost 2 bases to trimming and J lost 3 bases, with 14 bases between them. Germline CDR1 reads MNHEY; CDR2 reads SMNVEV (reference sequence). The CDR3 DNA follows: TGTGCCAGCAGTTTAGGAGCAGGGTTCCGCTACGAGCAGTACTTC. Its protein is CASSLGAGFRYEQYF.

The chain couples TRBV30 to TRBJ1-1, with D unclear. CDR3 length equals 12 residues. Germline loops: CDR1 GTSNPN, CDR2 SVGIG (reference sequence). Trimming pared 4 bases from V and 0 bases from J, leaving 6 bases between. The CDR3 loop is CAWILLNTEAFF. The CDR3 nucleotides are TGTGCCTGGATTCTCCTGAACACTGAAGCTTTCTTT.

The chain employs TRBV13 and TRBJ1-2; 9 positions match TRBD1. CDR1 and CDR2 from the germline V gene are PRHDT and FYEKMQ (reference sequence). V lost 3 bases, J lost 6 bases, and 5 bases stayed unmatched. There are 14 residues in the CDR3. The CDR3: CASSFSTGGDGYTF. As DNA, the CDR3 is TGTGCCAGCAGCTTCAGTACAGGGGGCGATGGCTACACCTTC.

This clone was detected a few times. The chain is built from TRBV6-1 and TRBJ2-3; D not resolved. Trimming removed 2 bases from V and 2 bases from J, with 8 bases in between. The CDR3 is 14 residues long. CDR1 and CDR2 (germline): MNHNS, SASEGT. CDR3: CASSENTHTDTQYF. Written as DNA, the CDR3 is TGTGCCAGCAGTGAAAATACCCACACAGATACGCAGTATTTT.

V and J are TRBV14 and TRBJ2-2; D unclear. Germline V gene sequence: CDR1 SGHDN, CDR2 FVKESK. The CDR3 has 13 amino acids. Trimming removed 1 base at V and 7 bases at J, with 7 bases between. CDR3 bases: TGTGCCAGCAGCCAAGTCTCCTTCGGGGAGCTGTTTTTT. It yields the protein CASSQVSFGELFF.

The chain links TRBV5-6 to TRBJ1-2; D not resolved. CDR1 SGHDT and CDR2 YYEEEE come from the germline V gene. V lost 4 bases to trimming and J lost 8 bases, with 12 bases between them. The CDR3 sequence is 12 residues long. CDR3 sequence: CASSAPDGGYTF. The CDR3 DNA reads as TGTGCCAGCAGCGCGCCCGACGGGGGCTACACCTTC.

V usage is TRBV19 and J usage is TRBJ1-1, with D perhaps matching TRBD1 (6 bases). Germline values: CDR1 LNHDA, CDR2 SQIVND (reference sequence). V was cut by 4 bases and J by 2 bases, with 11 bases left in between. The CDR3 is 14 amino acids. The CDR3, as DNA: TGTGCCAGTAGTACAGGGGAACCAAACACTGAAGCTTTCTTT. Its protein product is CASSTGEPNTEAFF.

This clone has just one count. The genes are TRBV6-5 and TRBJ1-6, with D tentatively TRBD1 (5 bases). V lost 7 bases to trimming and J lost 11 bases, with 18 bases between them. The CDR3 runs 14 residues. Germline-derived CDR1 and CDR2 are MNHEY and SVGAGI. The CDR3 loop is CASTSGNVITPLHF. The CDR3 region has the DNA TGTGCCAGCACCTCAGGGAATGTGATCACACCCCTCCACTTT.

The rearrangement links TRBV4-1 to TRBJ1-1, with D tentatively TRBD1 (5 bases). This CDR3 has 15 residues. Trimming left V 3 bases short and J 6 bases short, with 17 bases between. Germline V CDR1 and CDR2: MGHRA, YSYEKL. DNA for the CDR3: TGCGCCAGCAGCCAGCCCCCGGAGGGACCTTCTGAAGCTTTCTTT. Its translation is CASSQPPEGPSEAFF.

The chain has TRBV6-5 and TRBJ2-3, with D possibly being TRBD1 (6 bases). The CDR3 contains 15 residues. The germline V and J ends were trimmed by 4 bases and 0 bases, with 11 bases remaining between them. Germline loops: CDR1 MNHEY, CDR2 SVGAGI. The CDR3 sequence: CASSFGQLSTDTQYF. The CDR3 DNA follows: TGTGCCAGCAGTTTCGGACAGCTTAGCACAGATACGCAGTATTTT.

This clone was detected a few times. V gene TRBV29-1 combines with J gene TRBJ2-5, with TRBD2 matching 7 bases. This CDR3 spans 15 amino acids. The ends lost 7 bases at V and 4 bases at J; junction bases unmatched: 15. Per the germline V gene, CDR1 is SQVTM and CDR2 is ANQGSEA. CDR3 nucleotide sequence: TGCAGCGCTGGGAGTCCGGGACTAACCGGAGAGACCCAGTACTTC. This encodes CSAGSPGLTGETQYF. Together with reference TRBV29-1 and TRBJ2-5, the CDR3 gives the full variable domain: SAVISQKPSRDICQRGTSLTIQCQVDSQVTMMFWYRQQPGQSLTLIATANQGSEATYESGFVIDKFPISRPNLTFSTLTVSNMSPEDSSIYLCSAGSPGLTGETQYFGPGTRLLVL.

The chain employs TRBV5-1 and TRBJ2-7; D unresolved. This CDR3 is 12 amino acids long. The germline V gene has CDR1 SGHRS and CDR2 YFSETQ. Trimming cost V 2 bases and J 4 bases, with 7 bases left between them. CDR3 in amino acids: CASSFYGYEQYF. Written as DNA, the CDR3 is TGCGCCAGCAGCTTTTACGGTTACGAGCAGTACTTC.

The DNA of the CDR3 is TGCAGCGTACCAGGGGGCCCGCGCACCGGGGAGCTGTTTTTT. It is translated as CSVPGGPRTGELFF. The chain has TRBV29-1 and TRBJ2-2, with 8 nucleotides matching TRBD1. Trimming at V came to 6 bases and at J to 4 bases, leaving 7 bases not matched to a gene. The CDR3 length is 14 residues. Per germline, CDR1 SQVTM and CDR2 ANQGSEA.

The V gene is TRBV2, the J gene TRBJ1-6, with 7 bases identical to TRBD1. Germline CDR1 reads SNHLY; CDR2 reads FYNNEI. The CDR3 has 17 amino acids. After removal of 5 bases from V and 7 bases from J, the junction contained 14 bases not matched to a gene. The CDR3 DNA is TGTGCCAGCAGTTCGCCTAGAGGGGGACAGCGAAATTCACCCCTCCACTTT. It codes for CASSSPRGGQRNSPLHF.

V usage is TRBV27 and J usage is TRBJ1-1; D call uncertain. The germline V gene has CDR1 MNHEY and CDR2 SMNVEV (reference sequence). Trimming removed 9 bases at V and 3 bases at J, with 17 bases between. The CDR3 has 14 amino acids. CDR3 region: CASSPYSVDTEAFF. CDR3 coding DNA: TGTGCCAGTTCCCCCTACAGCGTAGACACTGAAGCTTTCTTT.

V gene TRBV4-2 combines with J gene TRBJ2-6, with D perhaps TRBD1 (6 bases). There are 17 residues in the CDR3. Looked up from germline, CDR1 is LGHNA and CDR2 is YNFKEQ. Between the trimmed V and J ends, which lost 2 bases and 0 bases, there was a span of 11 bases. The CDR3 nucleotides read TGTGCCAGCAGCCAAAGCACAGGGATCTCTGGGGCCAACGTCCTGACTTTC. Amino acid sequence: CASSQSTGISGANVLTF.

This chain connects TRBV29-1 to TRBJ1-2; TRBD1 agrees at 12 bases. Unmatched junction bases numbered 8, after V lost 6 bases and J lost 6 bases. The CDR3 has 14 amino acids. Germline V lookup: CDR1 SQVTM, CDR2 ANQGSEA. CDR3 nucleotide sequence: TGCAGCGTGGGGACAGGGGGCCATGGGGATGGCTACACCTTC. Protein: CSVGTGGHGDGYTF.

This rearrangement joins TRBV7-2 to TRBJ2-1, with a possible D match to TRBD2 (5 bases). Germline CDR1 and CDR2: SGHTA and FQGNSA. The CDR3 has 16 residues. Between the trimmed V and J ends, which lost 3 bases and 5 bases, there was a span of 17 bases. The CDR3 loop reads CASSLWLARPHNEQFF. CDR3 DNA sequence: TGTGCCAGCAGCTTGTGGTTAGCGAGGCCCCACAATGAGCAGTTCTTC.

The chain is built from TRBV4-1 and TRBJ2-7, with D uncertain. This CDR3 spans 14 amino acids. V was pared by 1 base and J by 3 bases, with 10 bases between. Germline V gene data show CDR1 as MGHRA and CDR2 as YSYEKL. DNA for the CDR3: TGCGCCAGCAGCCAAGTGGTCGGTGGCTACGAGCAGTACTTC. Residues: CASSQVVGGYEQYF.